The entry that follows covers one TCR beta chain sequence. These data belong to a study of breast tumors, draining lymph nodes, adjacent tissues. Trimming pared 5 bases from V and 2 bases from J, leaving 5 bases between. The CDR3 is 12 residues long. Germline CDR1 is KGHSH and CDR2 is LQKENI. A single record per CDR3 protein comes from TCRdb applying MiXCR to the multiplex PCR reads. The sample lists approximately 21,000 distinct CDR3 sequences; about 38% were seen once. The gene calls are TRBV18 and TRBJ2-3, with D unclear. The sample was breast tumor tissue. The source is a female donor with breast cancer. Some clones in this sample may be carry-over from other donors' samples. CDR3 loop: CASSTFTDTQYF. As DNA, the CDR3 is TGTGCCAGCTCAACCTTCACAGATACGCAGTATTTT.